This entry features one T cell receptor beta chain sequence. The sample is drawn from a study of blood T cell repertoires in COVID-19. Study-wide context: Material from acute and convalescent COVID-19 was sourced from the United States, Italy and Spain. In each case, the material was cDNA or gDNA derived from T cells, B-cell-depleted T cells, or PBMCs.

CDR3 length equals 14 residues. Unmatched junction bases numbered 5, after V lost 6 bases and J lost 6 bases. CDR1 is LNHNV, CDR2 YYDKDF, per germline (reference sequence). As originally analysed: Estimation of nucleated cell counts was performed using reference gene primer amplification. TCRdb keeps only in-frame clones here, not all; method: immunoSEQ multiplex PCR. V and J calls and clone size are as listed in that table; D and trimming were resolved from the DNA. The sample has 60,000 to 85,000 clones; 86% are singletons. The gene calls are TRBV15 and TRBJ1-5; 10 nucleotides align to TRBD1. This clonotype originated in a human donor in a cohort sampled during active COVID-19. Sequencing was done on a sample of peripheral blood. This chain's CDR3 is CATRRDRGVQPQHF. The CDR3 DNA reads TGTGCCACCAGGCGGGACAGGGGCGTTCAGCCCCAGCATTTT.